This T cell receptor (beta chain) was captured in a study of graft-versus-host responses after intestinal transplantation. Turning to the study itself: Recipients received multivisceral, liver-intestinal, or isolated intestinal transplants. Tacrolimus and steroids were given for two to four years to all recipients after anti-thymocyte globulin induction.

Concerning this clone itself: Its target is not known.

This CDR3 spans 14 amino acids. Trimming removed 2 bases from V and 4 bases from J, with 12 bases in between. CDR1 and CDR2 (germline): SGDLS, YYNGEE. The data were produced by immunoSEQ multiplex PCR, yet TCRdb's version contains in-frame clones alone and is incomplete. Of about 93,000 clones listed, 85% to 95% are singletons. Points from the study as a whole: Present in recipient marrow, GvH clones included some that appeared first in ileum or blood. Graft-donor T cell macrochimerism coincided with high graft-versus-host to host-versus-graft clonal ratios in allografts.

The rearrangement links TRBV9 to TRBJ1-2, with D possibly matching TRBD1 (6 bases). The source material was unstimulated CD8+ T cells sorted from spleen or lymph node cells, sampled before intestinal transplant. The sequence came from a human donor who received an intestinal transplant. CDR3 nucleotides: TGTGCCAGCAGCGTCGGGGACAACAGCTATGGCTACACCTTC. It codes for CASSVGDNSYGYTF.